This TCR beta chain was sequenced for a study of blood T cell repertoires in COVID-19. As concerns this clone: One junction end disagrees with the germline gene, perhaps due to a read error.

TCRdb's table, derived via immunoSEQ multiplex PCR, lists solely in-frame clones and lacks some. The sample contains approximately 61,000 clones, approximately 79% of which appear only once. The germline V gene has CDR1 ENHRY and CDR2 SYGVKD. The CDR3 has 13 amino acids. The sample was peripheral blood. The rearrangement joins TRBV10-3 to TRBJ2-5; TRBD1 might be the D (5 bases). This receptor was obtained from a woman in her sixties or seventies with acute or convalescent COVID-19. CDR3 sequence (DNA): TGTGCCATCAGTGAAGAACAACAGGTGCCGACGGACTTC. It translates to CAISEEQQVPTDF.